This T cell receptor beta chain was captured by sequencing in a study of T cell repertoires in cytomegalovirus infection. On the study more broadly: Shared public TCR beta signatures pointed to both CMV infection and a matching HLA type. General study points: HLA-C-restricted TCR beta clonotypes specific for CMV led the ex vivo response. Summed frequency of public TCR beta families distinguished CMV carriers with the relevant HLA.

There are 13 residues in the CDR3. Trimming took 6 bases from V and 4 from J, leaving 10 bases between them. This clonotype showed up many times. The antigen remains undetermined. Via MiXCR, TCRdb re-called the reads, giving one row per CDR3 protein. Of 500,000 to 600,000 distinct CDR3 sequences in the sample, approximately 15% were seen once. The sequencing input was CD8+ T cells from PBMCs. The sequence came from a human donor in good health (CMV status not recorded). Some clones in this sample may be carry-over from other donors' samples. The J gene is TRBJ2-1, the V gene TRBV12-3 or TRBV12-4; D might be TRBD1 (5 bases). The CDR3 region is CASRVRVYNEQFF. The CDR3 nucleotides are TGTGCCAGCAGAGTCAGGGTGTACAATGAGCAGTTCTTC.